This is a list of T cell receptor beta chains from one sample in a study of blood T cell repertoires in COVID-19. Here immunoSEQ multiplex PCR was the method, and the copy in TCRdb shows in-frame clones only, minus some. The repertoire holds around 56,000 clones, 80% to 85% seen once, with 28% in the top ten. Sequencing used peripheral blood. These receptors were obtained from a woman older than 75 with active or convalescent COVID-19. Both conserved end residues are part of each CDR3. The order of the fields is CDR3 protein, CDR3 DNA, J gene, D gene, V gene, clone size. The D gene is left open where the match is weak. Size is omitted from some rows. Given values are once, few, many or a class for expanded clones.

CASNPGGYTEAFF | TGTGCCAGTAACCCAGGGGGCTACACTGAAGCTTTCTTT | TRBJ1-1 | TRBD1 | TRBV19 | -
CASSLAGQVQYF | TGTGCCAGCAGCTTGGCCGGACAGGTCCAGTACTTC | TRBJ2-7 | TRBD1 | TRBV11-1 | -
CASSVTGKVNSPLHF | TGTGCCAGCAGCGTCACAGGGAAGGTTAATTCACCCCTCCACTTT | TRBJ1-6 | - | TRBV7-3 | -
CASSVGSHQGAENTIYF | TGTGCCAGCAGCGTAGGCTCCCACCAGGGGGCTGAAAACACCATATATTTT | TRBJ1-3 | TRBD1 | TRBV9 | -
CASSLPAQNTEAFF | TGCGCCAGCAGCTTGCCCGCACAGAACACTGAAGCTTTCTTT | TRBJ1-1 | - | TRBV5-1 | -
CASSLAAGMNTEAFF | TGCGCCAGCAGCTTGGCCGCAGGCATGAACACTGAAGCTTTCTTT | TRBJ1-1 | - | TRBV5-1 | -
CASSQQRTVYNRGYTF | TGCGCCAGCAGCCAACAAAGGACAGTTTACAATCGTGGCTACACCTTC | TRBJ1-2 | - | TRBV4-3 | few
CASSLSLDVGGQYF | TGTGCCAGCAGCTTGAGCCTAGACGTGGGGGGCCAGTACTTC | TRBJ2-5 | - | TRBV5-4 | once
CARTPAGGLGETQYF | TGTGCCAGGACCCCTGCGGGAGGGCTGGGAGAGACCCAGTACTTC | TRBJ2-5 | TRBD2 | TRBV6-7 | -
CASSYSTATLTDTQYF | TGTGCCAGCAGTTACTCTACAGCCACCCTCACAGATACGCAGTATTTT | TRBJ2-3 | - | TRBV6-5 | -
CASSLPGVAEAFF | TGTGCCAGCAGTTTGCCAGGGGTAGCTGAAGCTTTCTTT | TRBJ1-1 | - | TRBV28 | -
CASKVGLAGKKQYF | TGTGCCAGCAAAGTTGGACTAGCGGGGAAAAAGCAGTACTTC | TRBJ2-7 | TRBD2 | TRBV6-5 | -
CASSPDRQVNYGYTF | TGTGCCAGCAGCCCCGACCGACAGGTTAACTATGGCTACACCTTC | TRBJ1-2 | - | TRBV7-2 | -
CASKTGQRNSPLHF | TGCGCCAGCAAAACGGGACAGAGAAATTCACCCCTCCACTTT | TRBJ1-6 | TRBD1 | TRBV10-2 | -
CASSETRGGGANVLTF | TGTGCCAGCAGTGAGACAAGGGGAGGTGGGGCCAACGTCCTGACTTTC | TRBJ2-6 | - | TRBV9 | -
CASSFSGTEAFF | TGTGCCAGCAGTTTCTCAGGGACTGAAGCTTTCTTT | TRBJ1-1 | - | TRBV28 | -
CASSPWTGGGHEQYF | TGTGCCAGCAGTCCATGGACAGGGGGGGGCCACGAGCAGTACTTC | TRBJ2-7 | TRBD1 | TRBV6-2/TRBV6-3 | -
CATSAGGQGHGYTF | TGTGCCACCAGCGCCGGGGGACAGGGTCATGGCTACACCTTC | TRBJ1-2 | TRBD1 | TRBV15 | -
CASRSKGTGNTIYF | TGTGCCAGTAGAAGTAAGGGGACTGGAAACACCATATATTTT | TRBJ1-3 | - | TRBV19 | -
CASSLPTGSPLHF | TGTGCCAGCAGCCTACCGACAGGGTCACCCCTCCACTTT | TRBJ1-6 | TRBD1 | TRBV7-9 | once
CATSQEGWGGTIYF | TGTGCCACCAGCCAGGAGGGGTGGGGAGGCACCATATATTTT | TRBJ1-3 | - | TRBV15 | -
CASSQPTGIGHEQFF | TGTGCCAGCAGCCAGCCGACAGGGATAGGTCATGAGCAGTTCTTC | TRBJ2-1 | TRBD1 | TRBV3-1/TRBV3-2 | few
CASSEGTGGNEQFF | TGTGCCAGCAGTGAAGGGACAGGGGGCAATGAGCAGTTCTTC | TRBJ2-1 | TRBD1 | TRBV2 | -
CASSLEGTNTDTQYF | TGCGCCAGCAGCTTGGAGGGGACTAACACAGATACGCAGTATTTT | TRBJ2-3 | TRBD2 | TRBV5-1 | -
CASSLVQSGGPLHEQYF | TGCGCCAGCAGCCTGGTGCAGAGCGGGGGGCCTCTCCACGAGCAGTACTTC | TRBJ2-7 | TRBD2 | TRBV4-1 | -
CSAGGGDTEAFF | TGCAGCGCTGGGGGAGGGGACACTGAAGCTTTCTTT | TRBJ1-1 | - | TRBV29-1 | -